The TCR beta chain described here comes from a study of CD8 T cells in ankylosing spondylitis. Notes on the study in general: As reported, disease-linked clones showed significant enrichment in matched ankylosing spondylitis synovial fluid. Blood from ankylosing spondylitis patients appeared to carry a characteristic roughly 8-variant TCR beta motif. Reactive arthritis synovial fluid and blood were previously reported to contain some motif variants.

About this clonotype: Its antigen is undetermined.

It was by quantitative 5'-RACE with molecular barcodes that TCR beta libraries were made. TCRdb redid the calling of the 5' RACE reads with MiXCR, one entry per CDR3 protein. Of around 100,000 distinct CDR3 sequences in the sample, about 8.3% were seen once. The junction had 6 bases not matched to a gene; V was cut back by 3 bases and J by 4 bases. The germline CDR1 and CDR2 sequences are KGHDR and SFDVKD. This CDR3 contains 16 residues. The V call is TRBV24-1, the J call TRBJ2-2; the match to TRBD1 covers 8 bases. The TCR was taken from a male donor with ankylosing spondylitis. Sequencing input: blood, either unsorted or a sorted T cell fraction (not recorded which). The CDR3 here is CATSDDRGVGTGELFF. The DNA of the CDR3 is TGTGCCACCAGTGATGACAGGGGAGTGGGCACCGGGGAGCTGTTTTTT.